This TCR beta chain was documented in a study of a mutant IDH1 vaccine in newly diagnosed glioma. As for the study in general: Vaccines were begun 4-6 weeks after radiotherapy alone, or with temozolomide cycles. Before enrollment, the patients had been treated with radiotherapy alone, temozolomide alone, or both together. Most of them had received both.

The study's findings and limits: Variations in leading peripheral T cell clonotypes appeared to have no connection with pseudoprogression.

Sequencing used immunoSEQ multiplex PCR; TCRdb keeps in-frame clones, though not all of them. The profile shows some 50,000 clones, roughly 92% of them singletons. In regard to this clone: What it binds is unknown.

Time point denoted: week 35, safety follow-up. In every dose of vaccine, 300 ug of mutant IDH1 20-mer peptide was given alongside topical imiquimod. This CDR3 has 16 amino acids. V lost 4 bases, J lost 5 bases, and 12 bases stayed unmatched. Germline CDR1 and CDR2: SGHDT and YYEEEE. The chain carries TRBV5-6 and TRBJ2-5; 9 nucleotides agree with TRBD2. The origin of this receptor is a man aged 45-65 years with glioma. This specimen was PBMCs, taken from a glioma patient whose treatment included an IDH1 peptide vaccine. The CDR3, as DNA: TGTGCCAGCAGCCTCGGCGCTAGCGGGATACTGGAGACCCAGTACTTC. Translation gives CASSLGASGILETQYF.